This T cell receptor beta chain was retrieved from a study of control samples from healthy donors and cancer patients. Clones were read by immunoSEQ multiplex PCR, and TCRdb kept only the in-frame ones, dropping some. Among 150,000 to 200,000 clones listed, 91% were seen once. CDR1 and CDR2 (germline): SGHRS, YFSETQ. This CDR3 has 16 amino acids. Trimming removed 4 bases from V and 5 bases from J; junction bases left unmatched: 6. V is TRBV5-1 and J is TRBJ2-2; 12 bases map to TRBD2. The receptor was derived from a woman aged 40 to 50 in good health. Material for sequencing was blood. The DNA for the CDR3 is TGCGCCAGCAGCCCTGACACTAGCGGGGGGACCGGGGAGCTGTTTTTT. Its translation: CASSPDTSGGTGELFF.